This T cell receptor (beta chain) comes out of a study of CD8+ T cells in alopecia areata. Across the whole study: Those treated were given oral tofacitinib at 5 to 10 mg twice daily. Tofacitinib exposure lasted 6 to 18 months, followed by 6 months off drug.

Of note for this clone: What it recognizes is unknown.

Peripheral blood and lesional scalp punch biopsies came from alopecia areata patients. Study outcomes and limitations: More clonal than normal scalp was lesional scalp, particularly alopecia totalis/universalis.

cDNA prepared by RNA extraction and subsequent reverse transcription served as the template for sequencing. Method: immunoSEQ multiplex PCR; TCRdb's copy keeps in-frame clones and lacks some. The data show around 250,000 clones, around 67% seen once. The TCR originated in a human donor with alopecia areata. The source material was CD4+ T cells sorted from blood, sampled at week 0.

Here the CDR3 reads CASSQDRYGQNYEQYF. CDR3 in DNA: TGCGCCAGCAGCCAAGATAGGTACGGACAGAATTACGAGCAGTACTTC. The rearrangement uses TRBV4-3 and TRBJ2-7, with TRBD1 as a possible D gene (6 bases). V was pared by 0 bases and J by 4 bases, with 16 bases between. The CDR3 consists of 16 residues. The germline gives CDR1 LGHNA, CDR2 YSLEER.